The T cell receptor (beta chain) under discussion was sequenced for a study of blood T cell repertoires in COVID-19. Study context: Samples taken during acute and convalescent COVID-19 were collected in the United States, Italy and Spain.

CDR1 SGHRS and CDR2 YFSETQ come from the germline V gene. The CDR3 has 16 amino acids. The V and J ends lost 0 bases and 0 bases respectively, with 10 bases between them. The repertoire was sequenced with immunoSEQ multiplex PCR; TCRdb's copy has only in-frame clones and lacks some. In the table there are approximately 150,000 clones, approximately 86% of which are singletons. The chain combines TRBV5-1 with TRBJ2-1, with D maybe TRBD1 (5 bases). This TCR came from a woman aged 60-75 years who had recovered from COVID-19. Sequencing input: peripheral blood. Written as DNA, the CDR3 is TGCGCCAGCAGCTTGGCCGGACAAAGCTCCTACAATGAGCAGTTCTTC. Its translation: CASSLAGQSSYNEQFF.